This TCR beta chain came from a study of blood T cell repertoires in COVID-19. Study-level background: The United States, Italy and Spain supplied acute and convalescent COVID-19 samples. PBMCs, B-cell-depleted T cells, or T cells provided the cDNA or gDNA that made up the material.

Per the study methods: Amplified reference gene primers provided the basis for estimating nucleated cell counts. This table comes from immunoSEQ multiplex PCR, and its TCRdb copy is limited to in-frame clones, with some not included. V, J and clone size derive from that table, while D and trimming were established from the DNA sequence. The data hold around 150,000 clones, with around 87% observed a single time. The CDR3 runs to 18 residues. Germline trimming cut 3 bases from V and 2 bases from J; bases unmatched to any gene: 7. Germline CDR1 and CDR2: LNHDA and SQIVND (reference sequence). The material sequenced was peripheral blood. The origin of this receptor is a woman aged 55 to 70 with active or convalescent COVID-19. The chain links TRBV19 to TRBJ2-6; TRBD1 matches at 10 bases. This CDR3 is CASSIGGQGTAGANVLTF. CDR3 DNA: TGTGCCAGTAGTATCGGGGGACAGGGGACTGCTGGGGCCAACGTCCTGACTTTC.